These 26 T cell receptor beta chains share one sample of origin, sequenced in a study of T cells after yellow fever vaccination. TCRdb fed the 5' RACE reads into MiXCR, producing one record per CDR3 protein. The data show a few hundred thousand distinct CDR3 sequences, 11% seen once. Sample: PBMCs, taken on the day of the first yellow fever vaccination. These receptors originate from a man younger than 35 who received the YFV17D yellow fever vaccine.

This clonotype was seen only a few times. The chain employs TRBV19 and TRBJ1-5; unclear D gene. Germline CDR1 LNHDA, CDR2 SQIVND (reference sequence). Trimming stripped 7 bases from V and 0 bases from J, with 22 bases between. The length of the CDR3 is 18 residues. The CDR3 loop is CASKFETSAQYSNQPQHF. The CDR3 DNA is TGTGCCAGTAAATTCGAGACATCCGCGCAGTATAGCAATCAGCCCCAGCATTTT. Filled out from reference TRBV19 and TRBJ1-5, the complete variable domain reads DGGITQSPKYLFRKEGQNVTLSCEQNLNHDAMYWYRQDPGQGLRLIYYSQIVNDFQKGDIAEGYSVSREKKESFPLTVTSAQKNPTAFYLCASKFETSAQYSNQPQHFGDGTRLSIL.

This clonotype has a handful of counts. This chain uses TRBV18 with TRBJ2-3; TRBD1 is a possible D gene (5 bases). The length of the CDR3 is 16 residues. V was pared by 4 bases and J by 0 bases, with 14 bases between. Germline values: CDR1 KGHSH, CDR2 LQKENI. The CDR3 sequence: CASSLRQRASTDTQYF. Here the CDR3 DNA reads TGTGCCAGCTCACTCCGACAGCGCGCTAGCACAGATACGCAGTATTTT.

This clonotype was counted at least ten times. One junction end disagrees with the germline gene, perhaps due to a read error. The CDR3 sequence is CASSLGFNEQFF. As DNA, the CDR3 is TGTGCCAGCAGCTTAGGTTTCAATGAGCAGTTCTTC. V and J are TRBV12-3 or TRBV12-4 and TRBJ2-1; D gene uncertain. The CDR3 totals 12 residues.

This clonotype was picked up a small number of times. The V and J genes are TRBV5-1 and TRBJ2-7; D is possibly TRBD1 (5 bases). CDR1 SGHRS and CDR2 YFSETQ come from the germline V gene. V lost 2 bases and J lost 5, with 11 bases in between. The CDR3 extends over 13 amino acids. CDR3 region: CASSFITGDEQYF. The DNA for the CDR3 is TGCGCCAGCAGCTTCATTACAGGCGACGAGCAGTACTTC.

The chain couples TRBV5-1 to TRBJ2-1; 9 bases are shared with TRBD2. Germline CDR1 and CDR2: SGHRS and YFSETQ. After removal of 0 bases from V and 2 bases from J, the junction contained 0 bases not matched to a gene. The CDR3 has 15 residues. The CDR3 DNA sequence: TGCGCCAGCAGCTTGGAGCGGGGGGCCTACAATGAGCAGTTCTTC. Residues: CASSLERGAYNEQFF. Looking up the rest from reference TRBV5-1 and TRBJ2-1 gives the full variable domain: KAGVTQTPRYLIKTRGQQVTLSCSPISGHRSVSWYQQTPGQGLQFLFEYFSETQRNKGNFPGRFSGRQFSNSRSEMNVSTLELGDSALYLCASSLERGAYNEQFFGPGTRLTVL.

At least ten counts were recorded for this clonotype. This rearrangement joins TRBV4-2 to TRBJ1-1; D gene ambiguous. This CDR3 spans 15 amino acids. Germline V gives CDR1 LGHNA, CDR2 YNFKEQ. Trimming took 5 bases from V and 0 from J, leaving 13 bases between them. CDR3 DNA sequence: TGTGCCAGCAGCTATTCACTCTCCATGAACACTGAAGCTTTCTTT. It translates to CASSYSLSMNTEAFF.

This clonotype was seen a few times. The chain has TRBV7-8 and TRBJ1-1; no definite D call. This CDR3 is built from 14 residues. CDR1 is SGHVS, CDR2 FQNEAQ, per germline. Trimming cost V 5 bases and J 1 base, with 11 bases left between them. The CDR3 loop is CASSEGARNTEAFF. CDR3 DNA sequence: TGTGCCAGCAGCGAGGGCGCCCGGAACACTGAAGCTTTCTTT.

This chain joins TRBV5-1 and TRBJ1-5; 9 nucleotides line up with TRBD1. CDR3 length: 15 residues. Germline V gene sequence: CDR1 SGHRS, CDR2 YFSETQ. With 1 base clipped from V and 6 bases from J, the junction kept 5 bases outside the gene matches. CDR3 amino acids: CASSLTGGLGQPQHF. The DNA of the CDR3 is TGCGCCAGCAGCTTGACAGGGGGCTTGGGTCAGCCCCAGCATTTT.

This clonotype was picked up a small number of times. The chain recombines TRBV5-6 with TRBJ1-4; D is perhaps TRBD1 (5 bases). Trimming took off 1 base at V and 7 bases at J, with 17 bases between the two ends. The CDR3 is made up of 16 amino acids. Germline V gene sequence: CDR1 SGHDT, CDR2 YYEEEE. Here the CDR3 DNA reads TGTGCCAGCAGCTTGTCGCGTATGGGACGCGGTGAAAAACTGTTTTTT. Translated, it gives CASSLSRMGRGEKLFF.

The rearrangement uses TRBV7-2 and TRBJ1-5, with D uncertain. The CDR3 is 15 residues long. The germline V gene has CDR1 SGHTA and CDR2 FQGNSA. V lost 4 bases, J lost 2 bases, and 12 bases lay in between. The CDR3 nucleotides read TGTGCCAGCAGCTACCAGATTTTCGGCAATCAGCCCCAGCATTTT. It specifies CASSYQIFGNQPQHF. The full variable domain, with the rest looked up from reference TRBV7-2 and TRBJ1-5, is GAGVSQSPSNKVTEKGKDVELRCDPISGHTALYWYRQSLGQGLEFLIYFQGNSAPDKSGLPSDRFSAERTGGSVSTLTIQRTQQEDSAVYLCASSYQIFGNQPQHFGDGTRLSIL.

There are a few counts of this clonotype. The J gene is TRBJ2-7, the V gene TRBV27; 7 nucleotides match TRBD1. The junction had 4 bases not matched to a gene; V was cut back by 5 bases and J by 3 bases. Germline CDR1 reads MNHEY; CDR2 reads SMNVEV (reference sequence). This CDR3 spans 13 amino acids. The CDR3 DNA reads as TGTGCCAGCAGTGCAAGACAGGGCTACGAGCAGTACTTC. It yields the protein CASSARQGYEQYF.

In its sample, this clonotype was seen many times. The CDR3 DNA is TGTGCCACCAGTGATTCGGACAGACCTAACTATGGCTACACCTTC. This sequence encodes CATSDSDRPNYGYTF. This rearrangement joins TRBV24-1 to TRBJ1-2, with D possibly matching TRBD1 (6 bases). This CDR3 comprises 15 residues. CDR1 and CDR2 (germline): KGHDR, SFDVKD. Trimming shortened V by 2 bases and J by 0 bases, and 9 bases separated the two germline ends.

This clonotype was found a few times. The rearrangement links TRBV19 to TRBJ2-7; either TRBD1 or TRBD2 may supply D (5 bases each). In germline, CDR1 is LNHDA, CDR2 SQIVND (reference sequence). Trimming left V 7 bases short and J 4 bases short, with 11 bases between. The CDR3 is 12 residues long. CDR3: CASTRGRYEQYF. The CDR3 DNA is TGTGCCAGTACCCGGGGCAGGTACGAGCAGTACTTC.

The V gene is TRBV4-1, the J gene TRBJ1-2; D gene ambiguous. The V gene's germline CDR1 is MGHRA and CDR2 YSYEKL. The ends were cut back, 1 base at V and 6 bases at J, with 15 bases in the middle. The CDR3 length is 15 residues. CDR3: CASSQVGTQVDGYTF. CDR3 DNA sequence: TGCGCCAGCAGCCAAGTGGGAACCCAGGTTGATGGCTACACCTTC.

This clonotype has a count of ten or more. The chain uses TRBV12-3 or TRBV12-4 and TRBJ2-3; 7 bases map to TRBD1. The CDR3 covers 19 residues. With V trimmed by 6 bases and J by 6 bases, 24 bases remained unmatched. The chain's CDR3 is CASSTDRVSQSHDADTQYF. The CDR3 DNA reads TGTGCCAGCAGCACTGACAGGGTCTCTCAAAGCCACGATGCCGATACGCAGTATTTT.

The V call is TRBV12-3 or TRBV12-4, the J call TRBJ2-1; D gene unclear. The V gene lost 1 base and the J gene lost 6 bases, with 7 bases spanning the gap. This CDR3 has 13 amino acids. The CDR3 nucleotides read TGTGCCAGCAGTTTAGGGGCACTCAATGAGCAGTTCTTC. Translation gives CASSLGALNEQFF.

This clonotype was picked up a small number of times. CDR3 nucleotides: TGTGCCAGCAAAAGACAGGGCCCCTACAATGAGCAGTTCTTC. This sequence encodes CASKRQGPYNEQFF. The chain joins TRBV12-3 or TRBV12-4 to TRBJ2-1; TRBD1 matches at 7 bases. The CDR3 contains 14 residues. Trimming removed 7 bases from V and 2 bases from J; junction bases left unmatched: 5.

This clonotype was counted at least ten times. The chain links TRBV7-2 to TRBJ2-3; D is unclear. The CDR3 contains 11 residues. The germline V gene has CDR1 SGHTA and CDR2 FQGNSA. The germline V and J ends were trimmed by 2 bases and 6 bases, with 3 bases remaining between them. The CDR3 DNA reads TGTGCCAGCAGCTTACAGGATACGCAGTATTTT. Residues: CASSLQDTQYF.

This clonotype has just one count. The CDR3 loop is CATSDRGPHDEQFF. Written as DNA, the CDR3 is TGTGCCACCAGTGACCGAGGGCCACACGATGAGCAGTTCTTC. This chain connects TRBV24-1 to TRBJ2-1; TRBD2 is a possible D gene (5 bases). This CDR3 region has 14 residues. Trimming took 4 bases from V and 8 from J, leaving 14 bases between them. Germline CDR1 reads KGHDR; CDR2 reads SFDVKD.

V gene TRBV4-1 combines with J gene TRBJ1-6; D is unclear. This CDR3 spans 15 amino acids. Germline V gene lookup returns CDR1 MGHRA and CDR2 YSYEKL. The V end lost 2 bases, the J end lost 5 bases, and 10 bases lay between the germline ends. CDR3 in amino acids: CASSQLRGNNSPLHF. The CDR3 DNA reads TGCGCCAGCAGCCAACTTCGGGGTAATAATTCACCCCTCCACTTT.

This clonotype was counted between two and nine times. The chain joins TRBV6-2 or TRBV6-3 to TRBJ1-4; perhaps TRBD1 as D (5 bases). This CDR3 contains 19 residues. CDR1 and CDR2 from the germline V gene are MNHEY and SVGEGT. The V gene lost 4 bases and the J gene lost 0 bases, with 21 bases spanning the gap. The CDR3 sequence: CASSWGGSGGPATNEKLFF. In nucleotides, the CDR3 is TGTGCCAGCAGTTGGGGCGGCTCGGGGGGACCCGCAACTAATGAAAAACTGTTTTTT.

This clonotype came up a few times. The J gene is TRBJ2-1, the V gene TRBV7-2; D perhaps matches TRBD1 (6 bases). V gave up 6 bases and J gave up 8 bases, with 17 bases separating them. Germline V gene sequence: CDR1 SGHTA, CDR2 FQGNSA. This CDR3 comprises 14 residues. Written as DNA, the CDR3 is TGTGCCAGCAGAAGCCAGACAGGAACTGATGAGCAGTTCTTC. The encoded protein is CASRSQTGTDEQFF.

J is TRBJ1-1 and V is TRBV7-9; tentatively, D is TRBD1 (5 bases). The CDR3 length is 13 residues. V was cut by 4 bases and J by 4 bases, with 10 bases left in between. Per the germline V gene, CDR1 is SEHNR and CDR2 is FQNEAQ (reference sequence). CDR3 bases: TGTGCCAGCAGCTGGGGACGGAGCACTGAAGCTTTCTTT. It encodes CASSWGRSTEAFF. The variable domain in full, with the rest retrieved from reference TRBV7-9 and TRBJ1-1, is DTGVSQNPRHKITKRGQNVTFRCDPISEHNRLYWYRQTLGQGPEFLTYFQNEAQLEKSRLLSDRFSAERPKGSFSTLEIQRTEQGDSAMYLCASSWGRSTEAFFGQGTRLTVV.

This chain joins TRBV7-2 and TRBJ2-1, with 9 bases identical to TRBD2. The length of the CDR3 is 15 residues. Germline V lookup: CDR1 SGHTA, CDR2 FQGNSA. Trimming cost V 3 bases and J 7 bases; bases outside gene matches: 7. The CDR3 DNA sequence: TGTGCCAGCAGCTTTAGCGGGGGAATCGGGAATGAGCAGTTCTTC. It translates to CASSFSGGIGNEQFF.

This clonotype was detected ten times or more. This rearrangement joins TRBV7-8 to TRBJ2-5; 8 bases map to TRBD2. Germline assignment: CDR1 SGHVS and CDR2 FQNEAQ. J was trimmed by 1 base and V by 4 bases; bases with no gene match: 5. The CDR3 is made up of 15 amino acids. The CDR3, as DNA: TGTGCCAGCAGCTCCCCGGCGGGGGGCCAAGAGACCCAGTACTTC. Residues: CASSSPAGGQETQYF.

This clonotype has more than one count but fewer than ten. The chain is built from TRBV3-1 and TRBJ2-7; 14 bases align to TRBD2. Looked up from germline, CDR1 is LGHDT and CDR2 is YNNKEL (reference sequence). J lost 6 bases, V lost 3 bases, and 4 bases had no gene match. The CDR3 length is 15 residues. CDR3 bases: TGTGCCAGCAGCCACGGACTAGCGGGGGGAGGCGAGCAGTACTTC. Protein sequence: CASSHGLAGGGEQYF.